The 18 T cell receptor beta chains given below trace back to one sample, sequenced in a study of beta chain features in type 1 diabetes. Study conclusions and caveats: Shorter TCRB CDR3s, moderately but significantly so, marked every one of the four CD4+ subsets in Type 1 diabetes patients.

The investigators reverse transcribed all of the isolated RNA, so they sequenced expressed TCRB transcripts. The method was immunoSEQ multiplex PCR; TCRdb's version includes in-frame clones alone and lacks a portion of them. This table has about 700,000 clones, 13% appearing once. These receptors lack a known antigen. Material for sequencing was naive CD4+ T cells from blood. These receptors were obtained from a man aged 18 to 29 with type 1 diabetes.

This clone was picked up a small number of times. The chain uses TRBV25-1 and TRBJ2-3; D gene uncertain. The CDR3 totals 14 residues. V was cut by 4 bases and J by 0 bases, with 8 bases left in between. Germline V gene lookup returns CDR1 MGHDK and CDR2 SYGVNS. DNA of the CDR3: TGTGCCAGCAGTGTAGGGTCTAGCACAGATACGCAGTATTTT. Translation gives CASSVGSSTDTQYF.

Only a few counts were recorded for this clone. CDR3 in amino acids: CAWRQRTLMNTEAFF. CDR3 nucleotides: TGTGCCTGGCGACAGCGTACCTTAATGAACACTGAAGCTTTCTTT. The rearrangement uses TRBV30 and TRBJ1-1, with D maybe TRBD1 (5 bases). The CDR3 loop spans 15 amino acids. Germline values: CDR1 GTSNPN, CDR2 SVGIG (reference sequence). Trimming removed 5 bases from V and 0 bases from J, with 16 bases in between.

The chain uses TRBV6-5 and TRBJ2-4; 10 bases agree with TRBD2. This CDR3 is 15 amino acids long. Germline assignment: CDR1 MNHEY and CDR2 SVGAGI. Germline trimming cut 0 bases from V and 14 bases from J; bases unmatched to any gene: 10. CDR3 DNA: TGTGCCAGCAGTTACTCTCCGACTCTAGCGGGGGCGGAGTACTTC. Its protein is CASSYSPTLAGAEYF.

This chain links TRBV5-1 with TRBJ1-1, with D perhaps matching TRBD1 (5 bases). The germline V gene encodes CDR1 SGHRS and CDR2 YFSETQ. Deletions cut 4 bases from V and 1 base from J, with 11 bases between. The CDR3 contains 14 residues. CDR3 protein: CASSRGHPNTEAFF. Here the CDR3 DNA reads TGCGCCAGCAGCCGAGGACACCCGAACACTGAAGCTTTCTTT.

Written as DNA, the CDR3 is TGTGCCAGCAGCGTAGGCCAGTGGGATCAGCCCCAGCATTTT. Translated: CASSVGQWDQPQHF. V and J are TRBV9 and TRBJ1-5; D call uncertain. Trimming pared 0 bases from V and 5 bases from J, leaving 9 bases between. CDR1 SGDLS and CDR2 YYNGEE come from the germline V gene. The CDR3 contains 14 residues.

This clone has a handful of counts. The chain joins TRBV5-4 to TRBJ2-7; D is ambiguous. Trimming removed 1 base at V and 3 bases at J, with 11 bases between. The CDR3 runs 14 residues. Germline CDR1 reads SGHNT; CDR2 reads YYREEE (reference sequence). In nucleotides, the CDR3 is TGTGCCAGCAGCTTGATGGGAAAGGGCTACGAGCAGTACTTC. Its translation is CASSLMGKGYEQYF.

V usage is TRBV29-1 and J usage is TRBJ1-1; tentatively, D is TRBD1 (6 bases). This CDR3 region has 11 residues. Germline CDR1 SQVTM, CDR2 ANQGSEA. The V end was cut by 6 bases, the J end by 8 bases, with 13 bases between. This CDR3 reads CSVVRGSEAFF. In nucleotides, the CDR3 is TGCAGCGTGGTCAGGGGATCCGAAGCTTTCTTT.

This chain joins TRBV28 and TRBJ2-3, with D possibly TRBD2 on 6 matching bases. This CDR3 spans 14 amino acids. Germline values: CDR1 MDHEN, CDR2 SYDVKM. V lost 4 bases and J 1 base, leaving 9 bases between the germline ends. The CDR3 nucleotides read TGTGCCAGCAGTTCGGGGGAGGGCACAGATACGCAGTATTTT. It yields the protein CASSSGEGTDTQYF.

In this sample, this clone turned up a few times. This chain joins TRBV28 and TRBJ1-3; D is possibly TRBD1 (6 bases). This CDR3 region has 16 residues. The germline V and J ends were trimmed by 2 bases and 0 bases, with 11 bases remaining between them. The germline V gene has CDR1 MDHEN and CDR2 SYDVKM. CDR3 DNA: TGTGCCAGCAGTTTAGGGGGGCCTTACTCTGGAAACACCATATATTTT. Translating it yields CASSLGGPYSGNTIYF.

The gene calls are TRBV9 and TRBJ1-6, with TRBD1 matching over 7 bases. After removal of 3 bases from V and 7 bases from J, the junction contained 13 bases not matched to a gene. The CDR3 is made up of 17 amino acids. Germline values: CDR1 SGDLS, CDR2 YYNGEE. Here the CDR3 reads CASSAERVGRGNSPLHF. In DNA, the CDR3 is TGTGCCAGCAGCGCCGAGAGAGTGGGCAGGGGGAATTCACCCCTCCACTTT.

The chain carries TRBV20-1 and TRBJ2-7; D uncertain. There are 11 residues in the CDR3. Between the trimmed V and J ends, which lost 6 bases and 6 bases, there was a span of 12 bases. Germline values: CDR1 DFQATT, CDR2 SNEGSKA (reference sequence). The CDR3 DNA follows: TGCAGTGCCTGGATTTCCCCCGAGCAGTACTTC. Translated, it gives CSAWISPEQYF.

In this sample, this clone turned up a few times. J is TRBJ2-5 and V is TRBV5-1; 8 bases align to TRBD1. CDR1 is SGHRS, CDR2 YFSETQ, per germline. Trimming took 5 bases from V and 5 from J; bases not matched to a gene: 5. The CDR3 runs 13 residues. The CDR3 DNA follows: TGCGCCAGCAGATCAGGGGGCCAGGAGACCCAGTACTTC. It translates to CASRSGGQETQYF.

The V gene is TRBV19, the J gene TRBJ2-3; D ambiguous. This CDR3 is 17 amino acids long. Trimming cost V 2 bases and J 5 bases, with 20 bases left between them. Germline CDR1 and CDR2: LNHDA and SQIVND (reference sequence). The CDR3: CASSISAGGISRDTQYF. The CDR3 DNA reads TGTGCCAGTAGTATATCGGCCGGTGGGATATCGCGAGATACGCAGTATTTT. The full variable domain, in which reference TRBV19 and TRBJ2-3 provide the parts outside the CDR3, is DGGITQSPKYLFRKEGQNVTLSCEQNLNHDAMYWYRQDPGQGLRLIYYSQIVNDFQKGDIAEGYSVSREKKESFPLTVTSAQKNPTAFYLCASSISAGGISRDTQYFGPGTRLTVL.

The rearrangement links TRBV25-1 to TRBJ1-5; unclear D gene. V was clipped by 2 bases and J by 0 bases, with 5 bases between them. Germline-derived CDR1 and CDR2 are MGHDK and SYGVNS. The CDR3 is 14 residues long. CDR3 in DNA: TGTGCCAGCAGTGAAAGTTATAGCAATCAGCCCCAGCATTTT. Translating gives CASSESYSNQPQHF.

Of note for this clone: Other DNA sequences in the same sample also yield this CDR3. CDR3 bases: TGTGCCAGCAGCTTAGGACAGGGGACTGAAGCTTTCTTT. This encodes CASSLGQGTEAFF. The J gene is TRBJ1-1, the V gene TRBV7-3; TRBD1 agrees at 9 bases. This CDR3 has 13 residues. Per the germline V gene, CDR1 is SGHTA and CDR2 is FQGTGA. With V trimmed by 2 bases and J by 5 bases, 0 bases remained unmatched.

The gene calls are TRBV5-1 and TRBJ2-4, with 7 bases that match TRBD1. There are 15 residues in the CDR3. The trim removed 0 bases at V and 5 bases at J, leaving 5 bases unmatched. Germline loops: CDR1 SGHRS, CDR2 YFSETQ. Written as DNA, the CDR3 is TGCGCCAGCAGCTTGGCAGACAGGGTTGAAAACATTCAGTACTTC. Its protein product is CASSLADRVENIQYF.

In this sample, this clone turned up a few times. The same CDR3 arises from other DNA sequences in this sample as well. The V gene is TRBV18, the J gene TRBJ2-7, with D hard to call. CDR1 is KGHSH, CDR2 LQKENI, per germline. Between the trimmed V and J ends, which lost 2 bases and 2 bases, there was a span of 1 base. The CDR3 loop spans 11 amino acids. This CDR3 reads CASSPTYEQYF. CDR3 bases: TGTGCCAGCTCACCAACCTACGAGCAGTACTTC.

The chain employs TRBV13 and TRBJ1-6; tentative D call: TRBD1 (6 bases). The V end lost 5 bases, the J end lost 8 bases, and 16 bases lay between the germline ends. The CDR3 spans 15 residues. CDR1 PRHDT and CDR2 FYEKMQ come from the germline V gene (reference sequence). CDR3: CASSLRGGLDSPLHF. CDR3 DNA sequence: TGTGCCAGCAGCCTCAGAGGGGGATTGGATTCACCCCTCCACTTT.